The 17 T cell receptor beta chains listed next were all sequenced from one sample in a study of vaccination and CD4 T cells after COVID-19. Cultured CD4+ T-cell DNA underwent Oncomine TCR Beta short-read sequencing. One entry per CDR3 protein results from TCRdb running MiXCR on the PCR reads. This sample has roughly 4,400 distinct CDR3 sequences; 30% to 45% occur once, and the top ten carry 43%. The treatment here: approximately nine-day PBMC culture with coronavirus spike peptide pools or control peptides (ViraFEST assay). Gathered ahead of the COVID-19 pandemic (2011-2018) were the CD4+ T cells of the unexposed donor. The antigens for these receptors are not known. Sequencing used CD4+ T cells from blood, cultured in vitro. These receptors originate from a human donor in good health.

This clonotype was found a few times. The rearrangement links TRBV20-1 to TRBJ2-7; D is uncertain. The germline V gene has CDR1 DFQATT and CDR2 SNEGSKA (reference sequence). V dropped 0 bases and J dropped 0 bases, with 9 bases sitting between them. The CDR3 loop spans 14 amino acids. The CDR3 region has the DNA TGCAGTGCTAGAGATAGACGGAGCTCCTACGAGCAGTACTTC. Its translation: CSARDRRSSYEQYF.

A few counts support this clonotype. The chain links TRBV7-6 to TRBJ1-1; 8 nucleotides line up with TRBD1. CDR3 size: 12 residues. CDR1 and CDR2 from the germline V gene are SGHVS and FNYEAQ. J was trimmed by 6 bases and V by 5 bases; bases with no gene match: 2. The DNA of the CDR3 is TGTGCCAGCAGCCCACAGGGGGCTGAAGCTTTCTTT. Amino acids: CASSPQGAEAFF.

The chain carries TRBV9 and TRBJ1-1; D possibly corresponds to TRBD1 (6 bases). With 2 bases removed from V and 1 base from J, the gap between germline ends came to 9 bases. Germline values: CDR1 SGDLS, CDR2 YYNGEE. This CDR3 contains 14 residues. The CDR3 reads CASSVGGENTEAFF. The CDR3 DNA follows: TGTGCCAGCAGCGTGGGGGGCGAGAACACTGAAGCTTTCTTT.

The genes are TRBV5-1 and TRBJ2-5; weak D call: TRBD2 (5 bases). The length of the CDR3 is 16 residues. Per the germline V gene, CDR1 is SGHRS and CDR2 is YFSETQ. V was cut by 1 base and J by 5 bases, with 18 bases left in between. The CDR3 DNA reads as TGCGCCAGCAGCTTGTCCTCCTTAGGAGGTGGGGAGACCCAGTACTTC. It codes for CASSLSSLGGGETQYF.

This clonotype was observed once. The V call is TRBV11-3, the J call TRBJ2-1; TRBD1 matches at 7 bases. This CDR3 has 16 residues. V lost 5 bases, J lost 4 bases, and 11 bases stayed unmatched. The germline V gene encodes CDR1 SGHNT and CDR2 YENEEA. DNA for the CDR3: TGTGCCAGCAGCCCCTCGATGAGGGGACAGTACAATGAGCAGTTCTTC. Encoded protein: CASSPSMRGQYNEQFF.

The chain is built from TRBV6-5 and TRBJ1-2; no definite D call. The CDR3 runs to 14 residues. In germline, CDR1 is MNHEY, CDR2 SVGAGI. The V end was cut by 0 bases, the J end by 2 bases, with 7 bases between. CDR3 amino acids: CASSYSPGNYGYTF. CDR3 sequence (DNA): TGTGCCAGCAGTTACTCCCCCGGGAACTATGGCTACACCTTC.

This clonotype has a handful of counts. The V and J genes are TRBV11-2 and TRBJ2-7, with D unresolved. The CDR3 is 14 residues long. Trimming left V 2 bases short and J 3 bases short, with 11 bases between. The V gene's germline CDR1 is SGHAT and CDR2 FQNNGV. CDR3 region: CASSLQVGFYEQYF. CDR3 coding DNA: TGTGCCAGCAGCTTACAAGTAGGGTTCTACGAGCAGTACTTC.

The chain joins TRBV7-9 to TRBJ1-3; D call uncertain. Germline V gene data show CDR1 as SEHNR and CDR2 as FQNEAQ (reference sequence). Trimming removed 5 bases at V and 0 bases at J, with 20 bases between. The CDR3 runs to 18 residues. The CDR3 region is CASSLGGGLRSSGNTIYF. For the CDR3, the DNA is TGTGCCAGCAGCCTCGGCGGCGGATTGAGATCCTCTGGAAACACCATATATTTT. The full variable domain, rest sourced from reference TRBV7-9 and TRBJ1-3, is DTGVSQNPRHKITKRGQNVTFRCDPISEHNRLYWYRQTLGQGPEFLTYFQNEAQLEKSRLLSDRFSAERPKGSFSTLEIQRTEQGDSAMYLCASSLGGGLRSSGNTIYFGEGSWLTVV.

The chain has TRBV7-8 and TRBJ2-3, with D possibly matching TRBD2 (7 bases). Trimming removed 5 bases at V and 2 bases at J, with 14 bases between. Germline CDR1 is SGHVS and CDR2 is FQNEAQ. This CDR3 contains 15 residues. The CDR3: CASSGGGDSTDTQYF. The DNA of the CDR3 is TGTGCCAGCAGCGGAGGGGGGGATTCCACAGATACGCAGTATTTT.

The chain is built from TRBV5-4 and TRBJ1-2; TRBD1 matches 8 bases. With V trimmed by 3 bases and J by 5 bases, 6 bases remained unmatched. The CDR3 contains 14 residues. Germline V gene sequence: CDR1 SGHNT, CDR2 YYREEE (reference sequence). CDR3: CASSSGTGEYGYTF. In nucleotides, the CDR3 is TGTGCCAGCAGCTCCGGGACAGGAGAGTATGGCTACACCTTC.

The V and J genes are TRBV20-1 and TRBJ2-2; D is uncertain. Per germline, CDR1 DFQATT and CDR2 SNEGSKA (reference sequence). The CDR3 is 13 amino acids. Trimming pared 3 bases from V and 5 bases from J, leaving 10 bases between. CDR3 nucleotide sequence: TGCAGTGCTAGCCAGGATCAAACCGGGGAGCTGTTTTTT. This gives the protein CSASQDQTGELFF.

The chain employs TRBV7-9 and TRBJ1-2; TRBD1 matches at 7 bases. V gave up 1 base and J gave up 4 bases; unmatched junction bases: 9. The CDR3 extends over 16 amino acids. Germline assignment: CDR1 SEHNR and CDR2 FQNEAQ (reference sequence). The CDR3 loop reads CASSLGQGGTPYGYTF. In DNA form, the CDR3 reads TGTGCCAGCAGCTTAGGACAGGGAGGAACCCCCTATGGCTACACCTTC.

The rearrangement uses TRBV15 and TRBJ2-1; 12 positions agree with TRBD2. Germline lookup yields CDR1 LNHNV and CDR2 YYDKDF (reference sequence). CDR3 length equals 18 residues. V gave up 0 bases and J gave up 8 bases; unmatched junction bases: 11. The CDR3 DNA reads TGTGCCACCAGCAGAGAACCCACGACTAGCGGGGGAGGGGATGAGCAGTTCTTC. Protein product: CATSREPTTSGGGDEQFF.

The V and J genes are TRBV9 and TRBJ2-7; D is undetermined. CDR3 length: 14 residues. V was cut by 0 bases and J by 0 bases, with 7 bases left in between. CDR1 is SGDLS, CDR2 YYNGEE, per germline. Here the CDR3 reads CASSVEANSYEQYF. The CDR3 region has the DNA TGTGCCAGCAGCGTAGAAGCGAACTCCTACGAGCAGTACTTC. Together with reference TRBV9 and TRBJ2-7, the CDR3 gives the full variable domain: DSGVTQTPKHLITATGQRVTLRCSPRSGDLSVYWYQQSLDQGLQFLIQYYNGEERAKGNILERFSAQQFPDLHSELNLSSLELGDSALYFCASSVEANSYEQYFGPGTRLTVT.

The chain carries TRBV14 and TRBJ1-1; a weak D match, TRBD1 (6 bases). The V end lost 1 base, the J end lost 5 bases, and 17 bases lay between the germline ends. Germline V gene sequence: CDR1 SGHDN, CDR2 FVKESK. The CDR3 has 16 residues. The CDR3 sequence is CASSQVRPGAGTEAFF. For the CDR3, the DNA is TGTGCCAGCAGCCAAGTCCGTCCGGGGGCCGGGACTGAAGCTTTCTTT.

This clonotype was picked up a small number of times. This chain links TRBV15 with TRBJ1-1; D gene ambiguous. Germline CDR1 is LNHNV and CDR2 is YYDKDF (reference sequence). The CDR3 runs to 13 residues. The ends were cut back, 8 bases at V and 3 bases at J, with 13 bases in the middle. The CDR3 reads CATGKQIHTEAFF. The DNA of the CDR3 is TGTGCCACCGGGAAACAGATCCACACTGAAGCTTTCTTT.

The genes are TRBV20-1 and TRBJ2-5; D possibly matches TRBD1 or TRBD2 (5 bases each). Germline CDR1 DFQATT, CDR2 SNEGSKA (reference sequence). The CDR3 sequence is 13 residues long. V lost 5 bases, J lost 8 bases, and 18 bases lay in between. The CDR3 is CSASPGTDSTQYF. CDR3 DNA sequence: TGCAGTGCTTCCCCCGGGACCGACTCTACCCAGTACTTC.